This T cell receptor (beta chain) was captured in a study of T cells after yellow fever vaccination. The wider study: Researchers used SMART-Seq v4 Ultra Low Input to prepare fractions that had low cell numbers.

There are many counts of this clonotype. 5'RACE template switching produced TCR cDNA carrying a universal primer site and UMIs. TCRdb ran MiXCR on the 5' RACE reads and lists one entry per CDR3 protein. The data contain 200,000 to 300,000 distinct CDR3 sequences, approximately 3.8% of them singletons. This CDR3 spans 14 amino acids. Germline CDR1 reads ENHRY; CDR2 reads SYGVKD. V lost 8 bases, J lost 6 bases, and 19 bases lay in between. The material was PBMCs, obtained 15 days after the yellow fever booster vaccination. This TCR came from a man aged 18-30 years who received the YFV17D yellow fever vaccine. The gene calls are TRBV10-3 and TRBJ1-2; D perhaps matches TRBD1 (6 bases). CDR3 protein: CAIGQGKIFDGYTF. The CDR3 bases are TGTGCCATCGGGCAGGGGAAGATCTTCGATGGCTACACCTTC.